This T cell receptor (beta chain) was profiled in a study of T cell responses to AZD1222 COVID-19 vaccine listed by TCRdb under 2021. Turning to the overall study: TCR sequencing was performed for about 250 trial participants, of whom roughly 200 were given two doses of AZD1222 and approximately 26 were given two doses of MenACWY control vaccine. Enrollment into the trials was organized by age into subgroups of 18-55, 56-69 and 70-plus years, and those subgroups contained about 160, 30 and 59 TCR-sequenced participants, respectively. Study-wide conclusions, independent of this receptor: Reportedly, almost half of the unique spike-specific TCRs recognized epitopes lying outside the regions that are mutated in the B.1.351 and B.1.1.7 variants. The 56-69-year group was small, and its depth increase did not reach significance, likely because of low power. Only five to seven AZD1222 recipients were SARS-CoV-2 seropositive at baseline, limiting conclusions about previously exposed vaccinees. The vaccine-associated CD4 TCRs covered the entire spike protein, and the dominant responses fell in regions 160-218 and 743-854. After two AZD1222 doses, spike-specific TCR breadth and depth were significantly higher than at day 0 and than in MenACWY recipients. Because no samples from the day 14 peak response were available, repertoires could be characterized only after the peak T cell response. Most participants were white British and females outnumbered males, and the authors suggested that clonal diversity may have been underestimated.

The time point label, as the study defines it: about 28 days (+/-7) after the second vaccine dose. Per the publication, the treatment or condition label means: meningococcal conjugate vaccine given as trial control. Vaccinee samples came from UK trials COV001 and COV002, including a single-blind randomized controlled phase 2/3 trial of AZD1222 (ChAdOx1 nCoV-19) in healthy adults. For TCRbeta chain sequencing, PBMC samples from trial participants were taken at day 0 and at day 28 after the second dose. This clone was seen a single time. Its recognized antigen is unknown. Per-base qualities were not stored, and no clone one base away is much larger. The CDR3 regions of human TCRbeta chains were analyzed by immunosequencing. The study's processing was this. Repertoire TCRs were matched against a reference library of SARS-CoV-2-specific TCRs generated with the MIRA antigen-specificity platform. Breadth meant the fraction of unique TCRs that were SARS-CoV-2-associated, whereas depth meant the fraction of total T cells that were SARS-CoV-2-associated. Each spike-specific TCR was assigned to its reactive spike region and to a CD4 or CD8 class using the MIRA data. Log10-transformed breadth and depth values were compared by one-way ANOVA with Sidak's multiple comparisons tests. TCRdb limited this immuneACCESS table to in-frame rearrangements with V and J called. A share of clones is missing; checked studies link under half to unresolved V genes, and the rest is unexplained. V and J calls plus clone size are reproduced from that table; the DNA served to infer D and trimming. Present in this sample are about 180,000 clones, about 90% of which were seen just once. Of the sample, roughly 4% falls within the top ten clones.

For CDR1 and CDR2, the germline V gene (reference sequence) lists SEHNR and FQNEAQ. V is cut by 2 bases and J by 1 base, and the space between the germline ends is 8 bases. The CDR3 goes from the cysteine to the phenylalanine over 14 residues. CDR3 DNA is the only sequence kept; it has 42 bases, read in frame from the first base. The chain uses TRBV7-9 and TRBJ1-1, with the D gene too uncertain to name. This TCR came from an adult who received the MenACWY meningococcal vaccine as a control. The sample consisted of peripheral blood, taken 28 days after the second dose of the MenACWY control vaccine. The CDR3 has the sequence CASSLMEGNTEAFF. The nucleotide sequence is TGTGCCAGCAGCTTAATGGAAGGGAACACTGAAGCTTTCTTT.